This TCR beta chain was captured by sequencing in a study of shared clonotypes between healthy human individuals. About the research overall: Every donor yielded three CD4 naive, three CD4 memory, two CD8 naive and one CD8 memory plate.

As concerns this clone: Its antigen is unknown.

The study's findings and limits: Represented diversity (both genetic and exposure-history) was limited by the small number of donors. Sampling involved blood alone; tissue repertoires likely differ.

The method was immunoSEQ multiplex PCR; TCRdb's version includes in-frame clones alone and lacks a portion of them. The data show roughly 2.5 million clones, around 90% seen once. The TCR comes from a man younger than 35 in good health. The sequenced sample consisted of naive CD4+ T cells sorted from blood. The sample's subset: CD45RA+ positively selected.

The CDR3 loop reads CASSFGGSKYEQYF. The CDR3 bases are TGTGCCAGCAGCTTTGGCGGGAGCAAGTACGAGCAGTACTTC. This chain links TRBV7-9 with TRBJ2-5; 7 positions match TRBD2. The end of the DNA is better explained by TRBJ2-7, so the J call may be wrong. The CDR3 loop spans 14 amino acids. Germline CDR1 reads SEHNR; CDR2 reads FQNEAQ (reference sequence).